Reported below is one TCR beta chain. Generated by immunoSEQ multiplex PCR, the TCRdb table keeps only in-frame clones and is missing some. The sample records approximately 160,000 clones, roughly 87% being singletons. This entry is derived from a study of blood T cell repertoires in COVID-19. In germline, CDR1 is SGHKS, CDR2 YYEKEE (reference sequence). The CDR3 contains 15 residues. V shed 3 bases and J shed 9 bases, with 21 bases lying between them. Recovered status in Cohort 3 required two negative PCRs, clearance, or symptom resolution. This sequence originates from a woman aged 45-65 years who had recovered from COVID-19. The sample comprised PBMCs or T cells enriched from blood (not recorded which). The chain combines TRBV5-5 with TRBJ1-2; D possibly corresponds to TRBD1 (6 bases). The CDR3 is CASSSPRRQVRSYTF. CDR3 sequence (DNA): TGTGCCAGCAGCTCCCCGCGGAGACAGGTAAGGAGCTACACCTTC.